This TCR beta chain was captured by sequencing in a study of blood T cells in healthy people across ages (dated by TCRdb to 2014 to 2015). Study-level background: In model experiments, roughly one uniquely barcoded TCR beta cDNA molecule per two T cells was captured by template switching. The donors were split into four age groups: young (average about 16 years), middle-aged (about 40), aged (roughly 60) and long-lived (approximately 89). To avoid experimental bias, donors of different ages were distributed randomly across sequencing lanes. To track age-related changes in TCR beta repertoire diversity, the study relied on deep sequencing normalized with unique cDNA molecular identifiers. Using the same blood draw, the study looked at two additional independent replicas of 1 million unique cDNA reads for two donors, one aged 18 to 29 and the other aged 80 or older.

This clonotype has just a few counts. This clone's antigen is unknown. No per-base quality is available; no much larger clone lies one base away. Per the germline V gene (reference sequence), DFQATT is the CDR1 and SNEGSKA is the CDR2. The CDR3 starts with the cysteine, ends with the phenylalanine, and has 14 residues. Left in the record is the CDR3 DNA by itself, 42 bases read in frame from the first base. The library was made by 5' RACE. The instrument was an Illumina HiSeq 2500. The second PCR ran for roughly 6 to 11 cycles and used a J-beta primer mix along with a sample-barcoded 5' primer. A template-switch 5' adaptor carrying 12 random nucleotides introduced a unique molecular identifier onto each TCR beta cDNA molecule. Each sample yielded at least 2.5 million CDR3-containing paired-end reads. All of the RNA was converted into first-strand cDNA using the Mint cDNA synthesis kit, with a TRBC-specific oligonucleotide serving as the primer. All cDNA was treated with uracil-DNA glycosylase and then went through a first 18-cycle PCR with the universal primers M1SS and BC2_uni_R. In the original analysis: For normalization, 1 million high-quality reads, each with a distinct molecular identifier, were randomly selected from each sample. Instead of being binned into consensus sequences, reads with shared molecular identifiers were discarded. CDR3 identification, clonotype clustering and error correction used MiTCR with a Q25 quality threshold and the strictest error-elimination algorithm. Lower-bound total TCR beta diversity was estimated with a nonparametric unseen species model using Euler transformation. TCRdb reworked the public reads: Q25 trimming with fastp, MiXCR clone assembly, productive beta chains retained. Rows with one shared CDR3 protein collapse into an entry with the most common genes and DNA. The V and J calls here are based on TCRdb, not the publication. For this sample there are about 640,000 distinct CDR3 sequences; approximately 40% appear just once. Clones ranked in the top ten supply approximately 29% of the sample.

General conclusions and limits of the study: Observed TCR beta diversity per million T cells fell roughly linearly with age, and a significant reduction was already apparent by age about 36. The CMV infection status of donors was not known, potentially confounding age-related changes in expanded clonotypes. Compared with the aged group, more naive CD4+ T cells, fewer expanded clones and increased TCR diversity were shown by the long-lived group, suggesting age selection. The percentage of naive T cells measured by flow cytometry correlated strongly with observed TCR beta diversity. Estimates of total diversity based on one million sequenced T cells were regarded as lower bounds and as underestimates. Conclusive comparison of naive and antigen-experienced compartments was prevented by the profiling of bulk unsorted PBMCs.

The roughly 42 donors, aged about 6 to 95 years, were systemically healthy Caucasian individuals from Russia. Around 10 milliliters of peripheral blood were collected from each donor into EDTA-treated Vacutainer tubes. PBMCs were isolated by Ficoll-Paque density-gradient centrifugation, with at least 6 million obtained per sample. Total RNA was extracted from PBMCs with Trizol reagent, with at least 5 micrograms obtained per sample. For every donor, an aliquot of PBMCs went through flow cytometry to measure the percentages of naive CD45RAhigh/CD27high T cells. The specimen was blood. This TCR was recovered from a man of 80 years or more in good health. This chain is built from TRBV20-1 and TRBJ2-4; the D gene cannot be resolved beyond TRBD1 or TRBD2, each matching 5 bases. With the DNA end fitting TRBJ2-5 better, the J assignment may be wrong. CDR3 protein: CSATVWGPRETQYF. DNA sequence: TGCAGTGCTACCGTTTGGGGACCTAGGGAGACCCAGTACTTC.